Reported below is one TCR beta chain. Its antigen specificity is not known. Base qualities were left out, and no much larger clone turns up one base away. Trimming removed 0 bases from V and 5 bases from J, leaving 14 bases between the germline ends. The germline V gene yields MNHEY for CDR1 and SVGAGI for CDR2. Measured from the cysteine to the phenylalanine, the CDR3 is 15 residues long. The retained sequence is limited to the CDR3, 45 bases, with the frame set at the first base. This entry comes from a study of cytomegalovirus exposure and HLA in healthy donors listed by TCRdb under 2017. About the full investigation: According to an earlier analysis of 550 to 700 of the donors, 150 million to 200 million T cells yielded roughly 100 million unique TCR beta sequences and about 300 Gb of sequence data. The later analysis used no new phenotypic data to find candidate immune exposures, relying instead on TCR beta sequences and their occurrence across donors. Of the 398 genotyped donors, roughly 85% fell in the genetic ancestry cluster associated with self-reported Caucasian donors. Across 398 genotyped donors of the cohort, an average of approximately 200,000 unique TCR beta nucleotide sequences per donor were sequenced, and roughly a sixth of those sequences were non-productive. In a later genetic analysis, genome-wide SNP genotypes for about 55% of the roughly 700 donors were used, and that subset was treated as a discovery cohort. In addition to the first cohort of approximately 670 subjects, a separate validation cohort of 100 to 150 different subjects was used. Alongside the repertoire data, information on donor age, sex, ethnicity and CMV serostatus was compiled. All discovery cohort repertoires had been generated on a single sequencing platform. Both class I and class II loci were covered by HLA typing, at four-digit resolution. An early release covering more than 500 HLA-typed donors comprised approximately 290 gigabases of sequencing data and some 79 million unique TCR sequences. The study profiled the T cell repertoires of hundreds of subjects by immunosequencing and related them to cytomegalovirus serostatus. The study aimed to test whether signatures of past pathogen exposure could be identified by cataloging public T cell receptors. Typing coverage varied by locus: roughly 629-630 donors for A, B, C, DRB1 and DQB1; under 550 for DQA1; around 610 for DPA1; fewer than 480 for DPB1. Because of strong linkage in the cohort, a few DR-DQ haplotypes were treated as single units for association and clustering. To predict cytomegalovirus infection status, the study combined high-throughput TCR immunosequencing, statistical association of individual TCRs with disease status, and machine learning. In an earlier analysis of over 550 of the donors, high-throughput TCR beta sequencing was used to judge whether each TCR beta V gene segment behaved as functional or pseudogenic. To study patterns of TCR occurrence, a later analysis re-analyzed previously published TCR beta repertoires from around 670 donors and added high-resolution HLA genotyping. The investigation overall reported the following: The study listed 164 TCR beta chains as associated with cytomegalovirus. Because some donors lacked HLA typing at each locus, the association tests relied only on the typed subset. Most TCR sequences were observed very rarely across donors, whereas some public TCRs were present in many individuals. An earlier analysis of some 590 of the donors showed that most TCR beta V segments appeared in productive rearrangements either about 87% or about 30% of the time, which broadly matched IMGT annotations. At a false discovery rate of 0.05, a later analysis linked 16,000 or so TCR beta sequences to specific HLA alleles. Correlated functional status among segregating V segments might reflect linkage disequilibrium, but an unknown experimental factor could not be ruled out. A cluster of highly shared sequence variants was judged likely to be a technical artifact of the sequencing pipeline. In a later analysis, HLA-associated TCR beta chains showed more clonal expansion and lower generation probabilities than non-associated chains that were equally common. Over 15 rarely observed V segments, including chromosome 9 orphons, were excluded from the earlier analysis of approximately 600 of the donors because counts were too low. Several of the top co-occurrence clusters appeared to be linked to parvovirus B19, influenza, CMV and Epstein-Barr virus, according to a later analysis. Assigning TCR associations to individual alleles was difficult when HLA alleles, especially DR and DQ, strongly co-occurred. A later analysis found that most CMV-associated TCR beta chains appeared HLA-restricted, with HLA associations seemingly driven largely by CMV exposure. The authors suggested that the approach could potentially be extended to other disease states and immunological phenotypes. A later analysis found that TCR association rates varied across HLA loci, with DRB1 alleles showing the most associated TCRs and HLA-C alleles the fewest. In this cohort, only TCR beta chains were sequenced, and detectable features were limited by the absence of alpha or paired-chain data. The classifier was reported to diagnose cytomegalovirus status with high specificity and sensitivity in both the original cohort and the validation cohort. V-gene and J-gene trimming of TCR beta chains was associated with a missense DCLRE1C variant in a later genetic analysis, and the association was replicated in an independent cohort. According to a later genetic analysis, donors in an Asian-associated ancestry cluster had fewer N-insertions in productive TCRs than the approximately 710-donor mean. A further reported finding was that TCR beta sequences accurately predicted the HLA-A and HLA-B alleles for most subjects in the first cohort. The presence/absence analyses assumed that sequencing depth was roughly uniform across donors, and that assumption may not be true. The 87-base-pair reads could not distinguish some IMGT-functional V segments, including TRBV6-2 and TRBV6-3, so those segments were excluded. A few of the identified cytomegalovirus-associated TCR beta chains were confirmed in vitro to be specific for cytomegalovirus antigens. CMV serostatus was the only immune exposure information available for the cohort.

Libraries were prepared through the immunoSEQ multiplex PCR assay. A mixture of 60 forward primers for TCR Vbeta segments and 13 reverse primers for TCR Jbeta segments was used in the multiplex PCR. Amplification of the CDR3 region of rearranged TCR beta genes was performed with a multiplex PCR assay on genomic DNA. Amplified TCR beta libraries were sequenced as 87-base-pair reads on the Illumina HiSeq System. The authors' analysis ran thus. In a later analysis, roughly 80 million unique TCR beta chains were counted across the roughly 700 repertoires, and about 9.9 million of these chains were shared by at least two donors. Raw reads were error-corrected and collapsed into unique sequences by a nearest-neighbor algorithm in which closely related sequences were merged to remove PCR and sequencing errors. Alignment of CDR3 sequences to IMGT reference sequences was used to assign V, D and J gene segments. Each retained sequence needed at least a six-nucleotide match to both a V gene segment and a J gene segment. A rearrangement was called productive if the CDR3 had no stop codons and remained in frame with V and J, and every other rearrangement was called non-productive. Following IMGT convention, CDR3 was defined as the stretch from the second conserved V-encoded cysteine to the conserved J-encoded phenylalanine. Sequences without an unambiguous match to a single V gene segment were excluded from the earlier analysis of about 630 of the donors. In an earlier analysis of approximately 590 of the donors, V segments were called functional above 56.7% productive rearrangements and were called segregating when the between-donor standard deviation exceeded 5%. To diagnose cytomegalovirus status from the catalog of TCR beta chain sequences, a statistical classification framework was built. V and J gene assignment, in a later analysis, came from comparing TCR nucleotide sequences with IMGT/GENE-DB human TR gene sequences. In a later analysis, CDR3 sequences and most-parsimonious VDJ recombination scenarios were assigned using the TCRdist pipeline. In a later analysis, each TCR beta chain was defined by its CDR3 amino acid sequence together with its V-gene family, and reads without a unique V-gene family were excluded. As a way to deal with suspected cross-contamination and a sequencing artifact, a later analysis dropped roughly 600 nucleotide sequences that were highly shared and had low generation probability. For each public chain, a later analysis derived a clonal expansion index from normalized ranks of inferred template counts within each repertoire. In a later analysis, generation probabilities were computed with a VDJ recombination model fitted to out-of-frame rearrangements, and the resulting probabilities were checked against IGoR. A later analysis scored TCR-TCR, TCR-HLA and TCR-CMV co-occurrence with hypergeometric tests, applying a repertoire-size bias correction to TCR pairs. A later analysis estimated false discovery rates by permuting HLA or CMV assignments 20 times. In a later analysis, co-occurring TCRs were grouped using DBSCAN, with TCRdist sequence similarity added in when clustering inside HLA-allele-positive subsets. For co-occurrence clustering, repertoires with fewer than 30,000 or more than 120,000 public chains were excluded, along with 5 or 6 repertoires with anomalous nucleotide sharing. The table was pulled from immuneACCESS by TCRdb, which kept in-frame rearrangements only. Such tables lose some clones; where checked, under half of the loss comes from unresolved V genes, and the rest has no known cause. That table furnishes V, J and clone size, whereas the DNA furnished D and trimming. The sample contains 150,000 to 200,000 clones, roughly 87% of them found a single time. More than 0.2% of the sample lies in the top ten.

The cohort comprised around 700 healthy bone marrow donors. At the time of sampling, all cohort members were nominally healthy, though unrecorded immune exposures were likely present. The donor was CMV seronegative and belonged to the group of several hundred seronegative cohort members. Each donor provided a peripheral blood sample, and peripheral blood mononuclear cells were used for TCR beta sequencing. Genomic DNA was extracted from the blood cell samples with the Qiagen DNeasy Blood Extraction Kit. The chain couples TRBV6-5 to TRBJ2-7, with TRBD2 as a weak D call on 6 bases. Sequences were obtained from PBMCs. This clonotype was sampled from a girl less than two years old in good health and CMV-seronegative. The CDR3 sequence is CASSYSSGPVDEQYF. The nucleotide sequence reads TGTGCCAGCAGTTACTCTAGCGGACCAGTGGACGAGCAGTACTTC.